Presented here are 13 T cell receptor beta chains from one specimen sequenced in a study of T-cell memory formation after mild COVID-19. In TCRdb, the 5' RACE reads were re-called with MiXCR into one record per CDR3 protein. The sample lists 400,000 to 500,000 distinct CDR3 sequences, 20% occurring once. Source material: PBMCs or a T cell subset sorted from them (not recorded which). All receptors come from an adult woman who had mild COVID-19 (a few samples of this study predate the infection). Cell type and time point are not known.

This clonotype was picked up a small number of times. The chain uses TRBV7-6 and TRBJ2-7; D not resolved. This CDR3 is 15 amino acids long. V was cut by 1 base and J by 5 bases, with 15 bases left in between. Germline CDR1 is SGHVS and CDR2 is FNYEAQ. CDR3 coding DNA: TGTGCCAGCAGCTTAGAGAGCCTAAGCGCCCACGAGCAGTACTTC. It yields the protein CASSLESLSAHEQYF.

The CDR3 region is CASSEIAGGVETQYF. CDR3 sequence (DNA): TGTGCCAGCAGCGAGATAGCGGGGGGCGTGGAGACCCAGTACTTC. V gene TRBV5-5 combines with J gene TRBJ2-5, with TRBD2 matching 10 bases. Trimming at V came to 4 bases and at J to 5 bases, leaving 8 bases not matched to a gene. The CDR3 is made up of 15 amino acids. The germline CDR1 and CDR2 sequences are SGHKS and YYEKEE (reference sequence).

This chain joins TRBV29-1 and TRBJ1-2; 8 nucleotides match TRBD1. The CDR3 runs to 13 residues. Looked up from germline, CDR1 is SQVTM and CDR2 is ANQGSEA. V trimming: 6 bases; J trimming: 3 bases; junction bases outside the gene matches: 6. The CDR3 DNA reads as TGCAGCGTAGAACAGGGGGAGGACTATGGCTACACCTTC. Encoded protein: CSVEQGEDYGYTF.

This clonotype was counted a few times. The chain combines TRBV29-1 with TRBJ1-1, with TRBD1 matching 8 bases. Trimming removed 7 bases from V and 1 base from J; junction bases left unmatched: 2. The CDR3 runs to 12 residues. Germline V gene data show CDR1 as SQVTM and CDR2 as ANQGSEA. CDR3 nucleotides: TGCAGCGGACAGGGGAAGAACACTGAAGCTTTCTTT. Translated, it gives CSGQGKNTEAFF.

The genes are TRBV20-1 and TRBJ1-6; the match to TRBD1 covers 8 bases. V lost 4 bases to trimming and J lost 0 bases; unmatched junction nucleotides: 11. The germline V gene encodes CDR1 DFQATT and CDR2 SNEGSKA (reference sequence). The length of the CDR3 is 18 residues. This chain's CDR3 is CSAKDRVDFSSYNSPLHF. CDR3 bases: TGCAGTGCTAAGGACAGGGTTGATTTTAGCTCCTATAATTCACCCCTCCACTTT.

The genes are TRBV5-1 and TRBJ2-3; 7 bases agree with TRBD2. CDR3 length equals 14 residues. Germline V lookup: CDR1 SGHRS, CDR2 YFSETQ. Trimming removed 1 base from V and 4 bases from J; junction bases left unmatched: 3. The CDR3, as DNA: TGCGCCAGCAGCTTGTGGCTAGCGGCAGATACGCAGTATTTT. Translated, it gives CASSLWLAADTQYF.

The CDR3 DNA reads TGCGCCAGCAGCTTGGCTCTGGAGCCAACCTACGAGCAGTACTTC. It codes for CASSLALEPTYEQYF. The chain recombines TRBV5-1 with TRBJ2-7; unclear D gene. V shed 0 bases and J shed 2 bases, with 12 bases lying between them. There are 15 residues in the CDR3. CDR1 and CDR2 from the germline V gene are SGHRS and YFSETQ.

The table lists this clonotype with a few counts. It is unclear where the CDR3 begins or ends on the DNA, so no DNA is shown, and the CDR3 is as TCRdb lists it. The chain has TRBV6-2 or TRBV6-3 and TRBJ1-2; the DNA was not used to check the table's D call, TRBD1. The CDR3 region is 14 residues in length, termini included. Germline assignment: CDR1 MNHEY and CDR2 SVGEGT. CDR3 amino acids: CASSTSTGGYGYTF.

This clonotype was counted between two and nine times. The J gene is TRBJ2-3, the V gene TRBV29-1; D call uncertain. Germline V CDR1 and CDR2: SQVTM, ANQGSEA. The CDR3 runs to 13 residues. V dropped 2 bases and J dropped 3 bases, with 9 bases sitting between them. CDR3 sequence reads: CSVEIGRTDTQYF. CDR3 sequence (DNA): TGCAGCGTTGAAATCGGCAGGACAGATACGCAGTATTTT.

In its sample, this clonotype was seen a few times. V gene TRBV25-1 combines with J gene TRBJ2-7, with 10 bases aligning to TRBD2. This CDR3 has 19 amino acids. CDR1 is MGHDK, CDR2 SYGVNS, per germline. V lost 7 bases and J lost 2; bases outside the gene matches: 20. The CDR3: CASTDKRLAGDSPPYEQYF. CDR3 DNA sequence: TGTGCCAGCACCGACAAGAGGCTAGCGGGAGATTCCCCTCCCTACGAGCAGTACTTC.

The table lists this clonotype with a few counts. V is TRBV12-3 or TRBV12-4 and J is TRBJ2-2; 7 bases are a match to TRBD2. This CDR3 is 15 amino acids long. V shed 6 bases and J 4 bases; nucleotides not matched to a gene: 8. The CDR3 loop is CASSPVGGSTGELFF. CDR3 DNA sequence: TGTGCCAGCAGCCCAGTGGGGGGGTCCACCGGGGAGCTGTTTTTT.

The V gene is TRBV5-1, the J gene TRBJ2-5, with a tentative D call TRBD2 (5 bases). The CDR3 is 15 amino acids. CDR1 is SGHRS, CDR2 YFSETQ, per germline. With 2 bases removed from V and 5 bases from J, the gap between germline ends came to 16 bases. For the CDR3, the DNA is TGCGCCAGCAGCTTTGGGCAACACGGGAAGGAGACCCAGTACTTC. This encodes CASSFGQHGKETQYF.

This clonotype showed up just a few times. The CDR3 protein is CASSPYGQGDGYTF. The CDR3 region has the DNA TGCGCCAGCAGCCCGTACGGGCAGGGTGACGGCTACACCTTC. The chain uses TRBV4-1 and TRBJ1-2, with D tentatively TRBD1 (5 bases). V was cut by 4 bases and J by 8 bases, with 17 bases left in between. CDR3 length equals 14 residues. Germline-derived CDR1 and CDR2 are MGHRA and YSYEKL.